A few counts support the clone carrying this TCR beta chain. Its antigen is not identified. This sample stems from a study of blood T cells in healthy people across ages. The study's findings and limits: The percentage of naive T cells correlated strongly with TCR beta diversity.

V was trimmed by 7 bases and J by 7 bases, leaving 14 bases between them. Germline CDR1 is MNHEY and CDR2 is SVGAGI. This CDR3 is 14 amino acids long. Primed by a sample-barcoded 5' primer and a J-beta primer mix, a second PCR proceeded for about 6 to 12 cycles. Researchers report that a template-switch adaptor with 12 random nucleotides tagged each cDNA molecule. TCRdb itself ran the 5' RACE reads through MiXCR, one entry per CDR3 protein. Among 720,000 or so distinct CDR3 sequences listed, over 40% were seen once. Every sample gave at least 5 micrograms of total RNA when it was extracted. The chain joins TRBV6-5 to TRBJ1-6, with D perhaps matching TRBD1 (6 bases). The sequence derives from an elderly man in good health. The sequenced sample consisted of blood. Written as DNA, the CDR3 is TGTGCCAGCAACAAGGGACAAACAAATTCACCCCTCCACTTT. Its translation is CASNKGQTNSPLHF.